These 21 T cell receptor beta chains came from one sample sequenced in a study of T cells in women clearing cervical HPV infection. Sequenced by immunoSEQ multiplex PCR; TCRdb stores in-frame clones only, minus some. This sample carries some 28,000 clones, with roughly a sixth going to the ten biggest clones. What was sequenced was blood buffy coat. The receptors derive from a woman between 18 and 75 years old with a cervical HPV16 infection that either progressed to CIN3+ or cleared (not recorded which).

As regards this clone: The CDR3 extends 3 residues past the end of the read, so its final part is completed from the germline J gene. The chain uses TRBV5-4 and TRBJ2-7; no definite D call. Trimming removed 4 bases at V and 5 bases at J, with 16 bases between. The CDR3 covers 14 residues. In germline, CDR1 is SGHNT, CDR2 YYREEE (reference sequence). CDR3 sequence reads: CASSVTGNSNEQYF. CDR3 DNA (partial): TGTGCCAGCAGCGTAACCGGTAATTCCAACGAG.

For this clone: The read halts 3 residues ahead of the CDR3 end, with the missing end drawn from the germline J gene. The gene calls are TRBV12-5 and TRBJ2-3; unclear D gene. V gave up 3 bases and J gave up 2 bases, with 6 bases separating them. CDR1 and CDR2 from the germline V gene are LGHNT and FRNRAP. This CDR3 spans 13 amino acids. The CDR3 protein is CASGLGNTDTQYF. The covered CDR3 bases are TGTGCTAGTGGTTTAGGCAACACAGATACG.

Turning to this clone: The read ends 3 residues before the CDR3 terminus; that terminus is restored from the germline J gene. V gene TRBV12-5 combines with J gene TRBJ2-7, with D maybe TRBD2 (7 bases). CDR3 length equals 14 residues. Trimming took 1 base from V and 5 from J, leaving 12 bases between them. CDR1 is LGHNT, CDR2 FRNRAP, per germline. The CDR3 spells CASGLEGGYNEQYF. Incomplete CDR3 DNA: TGTGCTAGTGGTTTGGAGGGGGGGTATAACGAG. The variable domain in full, completed from reference TRBV12-5 and TRBJ2-7, reads DARVTQTPRHKVTEMGQEVTMRCQPILGHNTVFWYRQTMMQGLELLAYFRNRAPLDDSGMPKDRFSAEMPDATLATLKIQPSEPRDSAVYFCASGLEGGYNEQYFGPGTRLTVT.

As for this clone: The sequenced fragment ends 3 residues before the CDR3 boundary, so the rest is inferred from the germline J gene. The chain links TRBV20-1 to TRBJ2-2; 8 bases match TRBD1. Trimming took 0 bases from V and 6 from J; bases not matched to a gene: 6. CDR3 length equals 15 residues. CDR1 is DFQATT, CDR2 SNEGSKA, per germline (reference sequence). CDR3 protein: CSARDLDRAPGELFF. CDR3 DNA, as far as it was read: TGCAGTGCTAGAGATCTGGACAGGGCCCCCGGGGAG.

Concerning this clone itself: The CDR3 end falls 3 residues outside the read, so it is completed with the germline J gene. The V gene is TRBV7-2, the J gene TRBJ1-1; D uncertain. The ends were cut back, 2 bases at V and 4 bases at J, with 8 bases in the middle. The CDR3 spans 13 residues. Per germline, CDR1 SGHTA and CDR2 FQGNSA. The CDR3 spells CASSLHRGTEAFF. The sequenced CDR3 bases are TGTGCCAGCAGCTTACACAGAGGCACTGAA.

To note about this clone: The read terminates 3 residues ahead of where the CDR3 ends, so the germline J gene completes it. This rearrangement joins TRBV20-1 to TRBJ1-2; D ambiguous. The CDR3 is 10 amino acids. Germline V gene data show CDR1 as DFQATT and CDR2 as SNEGSKA (reference sequence). CDR3 DNA, as far as it was read: TGCAGTGCTTTTCTTCAGGGC. Its protein product is CSAFLQG. The CDR3 in its entirety is CSAFLQGYTF.

With respect to this clone: The CDR3 is cut off 3 residues early in the read; its end comes from the germline J gene. The chain links TRBV30 to TRBJ1-2; TRBD1 agrees at 7 bases. V was pared by 4 bases and J by 4 bases, with 15 bases of the junction left unmatched. CDR1 is GTSNPN and CDR2 is SVGIG in the germline V gene (reference sequence). This CDR3 region has 16 residues. CDR3 DNA (partial): TGTGCCTGGACCCTATCACGCCGGGGACAGCGCTATGGC. It encodes CAWTLSRRGQRYG. The whole CDR3 is CAWTLSRRGQRYGYTF.

With regard to this clone: The read finishes 3 residues shy of the CDR3 end, and the germline J gene is used to complete it. The chain uses TRBV5-1 and TRBJ2-5; the D gene could be TRBD1 or TRBD2 (7 bases each). Germline CDR1 reads SGHRS; CDR2 reads YFSETQ. The V end was cut by 0 bases, the J end by 4 bases, with 19 bases between. The CDR3 length is 17 residues. The CDR3 bases that were read are TGCGCCAGCAGCTTGGCCGAGGGAGGGGGCCGGGGAGAGACC. Translation: CASSLAEGGGRGET. The full CDR3 sequence reads CASSLAEGGGRGETQYF.

In the case of this clone: The read finishes 3 residues shy of the CDR3 end, and the germline J gene is used to complete it. The chain joins TRBV5-1 to TRBJ2-7; 8 bases align to TRBD1. Germline assignment: CDR1 SGHRS and CDR2 YFSETQ. There are 15 residues in the CDR3. V was clipped by 4 bases and J by 1 base; unmatched bases: 7. CDR3 residues: CASSPGQGGSYEQYF. Incomplete CDR3 DNA: TGCGCCAGCAGCCCCGGACAGGGTGGGTCCTACGAG.

About this clone: The read stops 3 residues short of the end of the CDR3; the missing end is completed from the germline J gene. The chain combines TRBV29-1 with TRBJ1-1, with D possibly TRBD1 on 6 matching bases. Trimming removed 6 bases at V and 3 bases at J, with 11 bases between. Per germline, CDR1 SQVTM and CDR2 ANQGSEA. The CDR3 has 12 residues. CDR3 residues: CSVSGVHTEAFF. The CDR3 DNA, read in part, is TGCAGCGTCTCAGGGGTGCACACTGAA.

In the case of this clone: The read ends 3 residues early relative to the CDR3; the germline J gene fills the gap. The chain uses TRBV18 and TRBJ1-2; the D gene is possibly TRBD1 (5 bases). Germline V gene lookup returns CDR1 KGHSH and CDR2 LQKENI. The CDR3 runs 16 residues. CDR3 region: CASSPAKGLVAYDYTF. Incomplete CDR3 DNA: TGTGCCAGCTCACCGGCTAAGGGACTAGTAGCATACGAC. Filled out from reference TRBV18 and TRBJ1-2, the complete variable domain reads NAGVMQNPRHLVRRRGQEARLRCSPMKGHSHVYWYRQLPEEGLKFMVYLQKENIIDESGMPKERFSAEFPKEGPSILRIQQVVRGDSAAYFCASSPAKGLVAYDYTFGSGTRLTVV.

As to this clone: The CDR3 is cut off 3 residues early in the read; its end comes from the germline J gene. The chain uses TRBV2 and TRBJ2-1, with 9 bases lining up with TRBD1. Germline CDR1 and CDR2: SNHLY and FYNNEI. CDR3 size: 15 residues. V shed 9 bases and J 5 bases; nucleotides not matched to a gene: 11. The CDR3 here is CASLLPGQGNNEQFF. The part of the CDR3 DNA that was read is TGTGCCAGTTTACTCCCGGGACAGGGTAACAATGAG.

Of note for this clone: The read comes to an end 3 residues before the CDR3 does, leaving the germline J gene to fill in the end. This chain connects TRBV20-1 to TRBJ1-4; 9 bases are a match to TRBD1. Germline V gene sequence: CDR1 DFQATT, CDR2 SNEGSKA (reference sequence). The CDR3 sequence is 14 residues long. The CDR3 loop reads CSARLGTGSSPLFF. The CDR3 DNA, read in part, is TGCAGTGCTAGACTCGGGACAGGGAGTTCACCA.

As regards this clone: The read falls 3 residues short of the CDR3 end, and the missing part is taken from the germline J gene. This chain links TRBV7-6 with TRBJ1-5, with D possibly matching TRBD1 (5 bases). CDR3 size: 15 residues. Trimming pared 1 base from V and 7 bases from J, leaving 14 bases between. CDR1 is SGHVS, CDR2 FNYEAQ, per germline. The CDR3 bases that were read are TGTGCCAGCAGCTTAGGGGCGGCAGGGTACCAGCCC. It yields the protein CASSLGAAGYQP. The CDR3, in full, reads CASSLGAAGYQPQHF.

As concerns this clone: The junction departs from the called germline gene at one end, perhaps through a read error. The CDR3 end is not reached by the read, which stops 3 residues before it; the germline J gene fills it in. This chain uses TRBV4-2 with TRBJ2-7, with TRBD1 matching 10 bases. Germline CDR1 is LGHNA and CDR2 is YNFKEQ. CDR3 length: 17 amino acids. The sequenced CDR3 bases are TGCGCCAGCAGCCAAGAGGCACCGGGACAGGGGACCTACGAG. It yields the protein CASSQEAPGQGTYE. The complete CDR3 sequence is CASSQEAPGQGTYEQYF.

Turning to this clone: The read is 3 residues too short to cover the CDR3 end, so that end is filled in from the germline J gene. Additional DNA sequences in this sample encode the identical CDR3. The J gene is TRBJ1-2, the V gene TRBV20-1, with D unclear. CDR3 length: 10 amino acids. Germline V lookup: CDR1 DFQATT, CDR2 SNEGSKA (reference sequence). CDR3 bases read: TGCAGTGCTAGAACAGAAGGC. Its translation is CSARTEG. The whole CDR3 sequence is CSARTEGYTF.

Points on this clone: The read falls 3 residues short of the CDR3 end, and the missing part is taken from the germline J gene. J is TRBJ2-3 and V is TRBV30, with D unclear. This CDR3 has 13 amino acids. Germline lookup yields CDR1 GTSNPN and CDR2 SVGIG (reference sequence). The chain's CDR3 is CAWSDKGNQPQYF. The part of the CDR3 DNA that was read is TGTGCCTGGAGTGATAAGGGCAATCAGCCG.

As concerns this clone: Read data end 3 residues before the CDR3 end; the end is taken from the germline J gene. The V and J genes are TRBV19 and TRBJ2-2; 8 bases line up with TRBD1. The CDR3 is 16 residues long. Per germline, CDR1 LNHDA and CDR2 SQIVND (reference sequence). CDR3 DNA (partial): TGTGCCAGTAGTATATACGGACAGGGTAACGATTCACCG. Translating gives CASSIYGQGNDSP. The entire CDR3 is CASSIYGQGNDSPLFF.

About this clone: The read ends 3 residues early relative to the CDR3; the germline J gene fills the gap. The genes are TRBV20-1 and TRBJ2-5, with 8 bases fitting TRBD1. There are 16 residues in the CDR3. The germline V gene encodes CDR1 DFQATT and CDR2 SNEGSKA (reference sequence). The junction had 16 bases not matched to a gene; V was cut back by 5 bases and J by 5 bases. The sequenced CDR3 bases are TGCAGTGCTCCTCACCCCAGCAGGGGGCGAATGGAGACC. Its protein product is CSAPHPSRGRMET. The whole CDR3 is CSAPHPSRGRMETQYF.

Incomplete CDR3 DNA: TGTGCCAGTTCCCCTGTGGGAGGGGACTACGAG. Translation: CASSPVGGDYE. The CDR3, in full, reads CASSPVGGDYEQYF. J is TRBJ2-7 and V is TRBV19, with 7 bases matching TRBD2. The CDR3 end falls 3 residues outside the read, so it is completed with the germline J gene. CDR3 length: 14 amino acids. Germline trimming cut 8 bases from V and 3 bases from J; bases unmatched to any gene: 10. CDR1 is LNHDA and CDR2 is SQIVND in the germline V gene (reference sequence). Combining the CDR3 with reference TRBV19 and TRBJ2-7 gives the whole variable domain DGGITQSPKYLFRKEGQNVTLSCEQNLNHDAMYWYRQDPGQGLRLIYYSQIVNDFQKGDIAEGYSVSREKKESFPLTVTSAQKNPTAFYLCASSPVGGDYEQYFGPGTRLTVT.

Note on this clone: The read gets to within 3 residues of the CDR3 end, and the germline J gene fills in the rest. J is TRBJ1-2 and V is TRBV2, with 7 bases matching TRBD1. Germline V lookup: CDR1 SNHLY, CDR2 FYNNEI. Trimming took 8 bases from V and 4 from J; bases not matched to a gene: 4. This CDR3 region has 12 residues. CDR3: CASWEGAYGYTF. CDR3 DNA, as far as it was read: TGTGCCAGCTGGGAGGGGGCCTATGGC.